This T cell receptor beta chain was found in a study of CD8 T cells in ankylosing spondylitis. General study results and limits: In peripheral blood, disease-linked CD8+ clones occurred at relatively low frequencies.

This clonotype occurred many times. Antigen specificity is unknown. At one boundary the junction diverges from the germline segment, which might be a read error. In making TCR beta libraries, quantitative 5'-RACE with molecular barcodes was used. TCRdb used MiXCR to reprocess the 5' RACE reads, holding one entry per CDR3 protein. This table holds roughly 280,000 distinct CDR3 sequences, around 18% found once. The CDR3 is made up of 12 amino acids. Germline V gene sequence: CDR1 SGHDN, CDR2 FVKESK. Sequenced sample: blood, either unsorted or a sorted T cell fraction (not recorded which). V usage is TRBV14 and J usage is TRBJ2-1; 7 bases align to TRBD2. The source of this sequence is a male donor with ankylosing spondylitis or in good health (not recorded which). CDR3 nucleotide sequence: TGTGCCAGCAGCACGACTAGCAGAAGTTCGATCTTC. It is translated as CASSTTSRSSIF.